A selection of T cell receptor beta chains follows, all from one sample in a study of CD8+ T cells in alopecia areata. Method: immunoSEQ multiplex PCR; TCRdb's copy keeps in-frame clones and lacks some. This table has over 110,000 clones, 40% to 65% appearing once. Sequencing was performed on CD4+ T cells sorted from blood, taken at week 0. These receptor sequences come from a human donor with alopecia areata. Both conserved end residues are part of each CDR3. A D gene is named only where the DNA matches it firmly. Size tells how often a clone was seen (once, few, many) or the class of an expanded clone, and some rows leave it out.

.,.,TRBJ1-1,TRBV29-1,CSVGGNKNTEAFF,TGCAGCGTTGGTGGGAATAAGAACACTGAAGCTTTCTTT
.,TRBD1,TRBJ1-5,TRBV6-1,CASSGQGVIWGNQPQHF,TGTGCCAGCAGTGGACAGGGGGTAATTTGGGGCAATCAGCCCCAGCATTTT
.,.,TRBJ2-5,TRBV7-2,CASSLERLETQYF,TGTGCCAGCAGCTTGGAACGCCTGGAGACCCAGTACTTC
few,TRBD1,TRBJ2-7,TRBV29-1,CSAGTVTYEQYF,TGCAGCGCCGGGACAGTGACCTACGAGCAGTACTTC
.,.,TRBJ1-1,TRBV28,CATGMNTEAFF,TGCGCCACGGGTATGAACACTGAAGCTTTCTTT
.,.,TRBJ1-4,TRBV7-8,CASSPAGGGVTNEKLFF,TGTGCCAGCAGCCCCGCCGGGGGAGGCGTAACTAATGAAAAACTGTTTTTT
.,.,TRBJ2-2,TRBV19,CASSAGLNTGELFF,TGTGCCAGTAGTGCGGGACTTAACACCGGGGAGCTGTTTTTT
.,.,TRBJ2-5,TRBV10-3,CAISDHGEAETQYF,TGTGCCATCAGTGATCACGGGGAGGCTGAGACCCAGTACTTC
few,TRBD2,TRBJ2-2,TRBV11-2,CASSQRVGGTSGSPGELFF,TGTGCCAGCAGCCAGCGCGTTGGGGGTACTAGCGGGAGTCCCGGGGAGCTGTTTTTT
.,.,TRBJ2-1,TRBV7-3,CASSLGLGSSYNEQFF,TGTGCCAGCAGCTTGGGACTTGGAAGCTCCTACAATGAGCAGTTCTTC
.,.,TRBJ1-5,TRBV28,CASSPWSQRGNQPQHF,TGTGCCAGCAGTCCTTGGTCACAACGGGGCAATCAGCCCCAGCATTTT
few,TRBD1,TRBJ2-5,TRBV5-1,CASNPGTGGRTQYF,TGCGCCAGCAACCCCGGGACAGGGGGTAGGACCCAGTACTTC
once,.,TRBJ2-3,TRBV27,CASSPGTAGSTDTQYF,TGTGCCAGCAGTCCGGGGACGGCGGGAAGTACAGATACGCAGTATTTT
.,.,TRBJ2-1,TRBV5-6,CASSYGSVVGNEQFF,TGTGCCAGCAGCTATGGGAGTGTGGTCGGCAATGAGCAGTTCTTC
.,.,TRBJ2-3,TRBV28,CASRGRGGSSDTQYF,TGTGCCAGCAGGGGGCGGGGCGGGTCTTCAGATACGCAGTATTTT
few,.,TRBJ2-3,TRBV7-2,CASSLGLRLSTDTQYF,TGTGCCAGCAGCCTTGGACTCCGACTCTCCACAGATACGCAGTATTTT
.,TRBD2,TRBJ2-3,TRBV9,CASSVASGMSDTQYF,TGTGCCAGCAGCGTTGCTAGCGGGATGTCAGATACGCAGTATTTT
.,.,TRBJ1-5,TRBV4-2,CASSQVSLGQPQHF,TGTGCCAGCAGCCAGGTCAGCCTAGGGCAGCCCCAGCATTTT
few,.,TRBJ2-5,TRBV5-4,CASRFSKKKGETQYF,TGTGCCAGCAGGTTCTCGAAGAAGAAGGGAGAGACCCAGTACTTC
.,.,TRBJ2-4,TRBV5-1,CASSLAVRVGDIQYF,TGCGCCAGCAGCTTGGCCGTCAGGGTTGGGGACATTCAGTACTTC
.,.,TRBJ1-2,TRBV29-1,CSVEGAATNYGYTF,TGCAGCGTTGAAGGGGCGGCTACTAACTATGGCTACACCTTC
.,.,TRBJ2-7,TRBV6-5,CASKSEPSSYEQYF,TGTGCCAGCAAGTCGGAGCCGAGCTCCTACGAGCAGTACTTC
.,.,TRBJ2-7,TRBV7-8,CASSLTSYEQYF,TGTGCCAGCAGCTTAACCTCCTACGAGCAGTACTTC
.,.,TRBJ1-4,TRBV29-1,CSVGKTGEKLFF,TGCAGCGTTGGGAAAACCGGCGAAAAACTGTTTTTT
.,TRBD1,TRBJ1-1,TRBV5-1,CASSEPGGTEAFF,TGCGCCAGCAGCGAACCAGGGGGAACTGAAGCTTTCTTT
.,.,TRBJ2-7,TRBV30,CAWSVGWDYEQYF,TGTGCCTGGAGTGTGGGGTGGGACTACGAGCAGTACTTC
.,.,TRBJ1-1,TRBV30,CAWNFGMNTEAFF,TGTGCCTGGAATTTTGGGATGAACACTGAAGCTTTCTTT
.,TRBD1,TRBJ1-2,TRBV19,CASTSGDSNYGYTF,TGTGCCAGTACCTCAGGGGACAGCAACTATGGCTACACCTTC
.,.,TRBJ2-3,TRBV29-1,CSVWTDPDTQYF,TGCAGCGTGTGGACAGACCCAGATACGCAGTATTTT
.,TRBD1,TRBJ2-5,TRBV5-4,CASSRDRGGGETQYF,TGTGCCAGCAGCCGCGACAGGGGAGGTGGAGAGACCCAGTACTTC
.,.,TRBJ2-1,TRBV11-3,CASSFSHEQFF,TGTGCCAGCAGCTTTTCACATGAGCAGTTCTTC
.,.,TRBJ1-1,TRBV30,CAWEVENTEAFF,TGTGCCTGGGAGGTGGAGAACACTGAAGCTTTCTTT
.,.,TRBJ2-5,TRBV4-1,CASSHWPRTETQYF,TGCGCCAGCAGCCATTGGCCTCGCACGGAGACCCAGTACTTC
.,TRBD2,TRBJ2-1,TRBV19,CASSRQIAGGPSEQFF,TGTGCCAGTAGTCGTCAAATAGCGGGAGGGCCTAGTGAGCAGTTCTTC
.,TRBD1,TRBJ2-1,TRBV2,CASSRQGSYNEQFF,TGTGCCAGCAGCCGACAGGGGTCCTACAATGAGCAGTTCTTC
.,.,TRBJ2-2,TRBV6-1,CASSVEQAPGELFF,TGTGCCAGCAGTGTTGAGCAGGCCCCCGGGGAGCTGTTTTTT
.,.,TRBJ2-5,TRBV5-1,CASSLAVAQETQYF,TGCGCCAGCAGCTTGGCCGTGGCACAAGAGACCCAGTACTTC
.,.,TRBJ2-1,TRBV6-6,CASSKGPYNEQFF,TGTGCCAGCAGTAAGGGACCCTACAATGAGCAGTTCTTC
.,TRBD1,TRBJ1-2,TRBV27,CASSRGQGGTNYGYTF,TGTGCCAGCAGCCGGGGACAGGGTGGTACTAACTATGGCTACACCTTC
.,.,TRBJ2-7,TRBV21-1,CASSNITGTRAYEQYF,TGTGCCAGCAGCAACATAACCGGGACAAGGGCCTACGAGCAGTACTTC
.,.,TRBJ2-3,TRBV19,CASSVRGPGDTQYF,TGTGCCAGTAGTGTAAGAGGGCCCGGAGATACGCAGTATTTT
.,.,TRBJ2-5,TRBV20-1,CSAVVGETQYF,TGCAGTGCCGTAGTGGGGGAGACCCAGTACTTC
.,.,TRBJ2-6,TRBV25-1,CASSEYYGANVLTF,TGTGCCAGCAGTGAATATTATGGGGCCAACGTCCTGACTTTC
.,.,TRBJ2-5,TRBV5-1,CASTGDRQETQYF,TGCGCCAGCACTGGGGACCGCCAAGAGACCCAGTACTTC
.,TRBD1,TRBJ2-6,TRBV29-1,CSVATGGVGANVLTF,TGCAGCGTCGCCACAGGGGGCGTTGGGGCCAACGTCCTGACTTTC
few,TRBD1,TRBJ2-5,TRBV4-1,CASSMDRLGTQYF,TGCGCCAGCAGCATGGACAGGTTGGGGACCCAGTACTTC
.,.,TRBJ1-2,TRBV30,CAWSVRGTDYGYTF,TGTGCCTGGAGTGTACGGGGCACCGACTATGGCTACACCTTC
few,.,TRBJ2-1,TRBV2,CASTYLNEQFF,TGTGCCAGCACCTATTTAAATGAGCAGTTCTTC
few,.,TRBJ2-7,TRBV7-9,CASSDYISLADPVSYEQYF,TGTGCCAGCAGCGACTACATCTCCTTAGCGGACCCAGTCTCCTACGAGCAGTACTTC